Listed here are 26 T cell receptor beta chains from one sample, sequenced in a study of blood T cell repertoires in COVID-19. Using immunoSEQ multiplex PCR, the repertoire was profiled, and TCRdb retains in-frame clones only, with some absent. The table records roughly 60,000 clones, about 85% of them present only once. Sample: peripheral blood. These receptors all stem from a human donor with acute or convalescent COVID-19. The donor label of this sample is uncertain.

A few counts support this clone. The chain is built from TRBV3-1 (or the pseudogene TRBV3-2) and TRBJ1-3; the match to TRBD1 covers 8 bases. Germline values: CDR1 LGHDT, CDR2 YNNKEL (reference sequence). The V gene end was trimmed by 4 bases and the J gene end by 2 bases; junction bases not matched to a gene: 4. The CDR3 sequence is 15 residues long. DNA for the CDR3: TGTGCCAGCAGCCTGCAGACAGGGGCTGGAAACACCATATATTTT. Protein product: CASSLQTGAGNTIYF.

The chain joins TRBV5-1 to TRBJ1-6; TRBD1 is a possible D gene (5 bases). CDR3 length: 15 residues. CDR1 SGHRS and CDR2 YFSETQ come from the germline V gene. V lost 0 bases, J lost 9 bases, and 13 bases lay in between. CDR3 DNA sequence: TGCGCCAGCAGCTTGGCATCAGGGAGGACTTCACCCCTCCACTTT. Translation gives CASSLASGRTSPLHF.

This rearrangement joins TRBV7-9 to TRBJ1-6, with D possibly being TRBD1 (6 bases). Germline V CDR1 and CDR2: SEHNR, FQNEAQ (reference sequence). The CDR3 length is 14 residues. The V end lost 4 bases, the J end lost 10 bases, and 14 bases lay between the germline ends. The CDR3 DNA follows: TGTGCCAGCAGCTCAGCAGGGGAATGGTCACCCCTCCACTTT. This codes for CASSSAGEWSPLHF.

This CDR3 is CASSLGVVNEQFF. The DNA of the CDR3 is TGTGCCAGCAGCTTAGGAGTAGTCAATGAGCAGTTCTTC. V is TRBV11-2 and J is TRBJ2-1; the D is unclear. The CDR3 has 13 residues. V shed 1 base and J shed 6 bases, with 7 bases lying between them. Germline CDR1 and CDR2: SGHAT and FQNNGV.

The genes are TRBV19 and TRBJ2-2; a weak D match, TRBD2 (5 bases). V dropped 4 bases and J dropped 3 bases, with 9 bases sitting between them. The CDR3 spans 14 residues. Germline V lookup: CDR1 LNHDA, CDR2 SQIVND (reference sequence). CDR3 amino acids: CASSTRTHTGELFF. For the CDR3, the DNA is TGTGCCAGTAGTACCCGGACTCACACCGGGGAGCTGTTTTTT.

The CDR3: CASNLPGQGAENYGYTF. DNA of the CDR3: TGTGCCAGCAATCTCCCCGGACAGGGGGCCGAGAACTATGGCTACACCTTC. The chain uses TRBV5-6 and TRBJ1-2, with 11 bases identical to TRBD1. Germline CDR1 reads SGHDT; CDR2 reads YYEEEE. With V trimmed by 6 bases and J by 2 bases, 12 bases remained unmatched. CDR3 length: 17 amino acids.

This rearrangement joins TRBV19 to TRBJ2-7, with D possibly matching TRBD2 (5 bases). The CDR3 runs to 14 residues. Trimming cost V 3 bases and J 3 bases, with 12 bases left between them. The V gene's germline CDR1 is LNHDA and CDR2 SQIVND (reference sequence). The CDR3 nucleotides read TGTGCCAGTAGTATTTTCTCTGAGGGCTACGAGCAGTACTTC. Its protein is CASSIFSEGYEQYF.

The rearrangement uses TRBV10-2 and TRBJ2-5; the match to TRBD1 covers 9 bases. Germline V gives CDR1 WSHSY, CDR2 SAAADI. Trimming removed 7 bases from V and 5 bases from J; junction bases left unmatched: 8. The CDR3 sequence is 14 residues long. The CDR3 loop is CASNLPGQGETQYF. The CDR3 DNA reads TGCGCCAGCAACCTACCGGGACAGGGTGAGACCCAGTACTTC.

This chain links TRBV6-2 or TRBV6-3 with TRBJ2-1; 10 bases match TRBD2. Germline CDR1 is MNHEY and CDR2 is SVGEGT. This CDR3 has 15 residues. Trimming removed 0 bases from V and 8 bases from J; junction bases left unmatched: 4. CDR3 DNA: TGTGCCAGCAGTTACTCTAGCGGGAGGTTATATGAGCAGTTCTTC. It translates to CASSYSSGRLYEQFF.

This clone was counted a single time. The chain has TRBV28 and TRBJ2-3, with D perhaps matching TRBD2 (6 bases). Germline V gene data show CDR1 as MDHEN and CDR2 as SYDVKM. This CDR3 has 14 residues. Trimming took 5 bases from V and 4 from J, leaving 13 bases between them. The CDR3 loop is CASSLMGLPDTQYF. In nucleotides, the CDR3 is TGTGCCAGCAGTCTCATGGGACTTCCAGATACGCAGTATTTT.

The rearrangement joins TRBV19 to TRBJ2-7, with 7 positions matching TRBD1. CDR1 and CDR2 (germline): LNHDA, SQIVND (reference sequence). The CDR3 totals 14 residues. V lost 4 bases to trimming and J lost 5 bases; unmatched junction nucleotides: 8. As DNA, the CDR3 is TGTGCCAGTAGTAGAGGACAGGTGCTCCACGAGCAGTACTTC. Its protein product is CASSRGQVLHEQYF.

The chain links TRBV18 to TRBJ2-3; possibly TRBD2 for D (6 bases). Per the germline V gene, CDR1 is KGHSH and CDR2 is LQKENI. V gave up 3 bases and J gave up 6 bases, with 10 bases separating them. CDR3 length: 13 amino acids. DNA for the CDR3: TGTGCCAGCTCACCGACCAGCGGGGATACGCAGTATTTT. This encodes CASSPTSGDTQYF.

The CDR3 reads CASSIWEGTSNQPQHF. The CDR3 DNA is TGTGCCAGTAGTATTTGGGAGGGGACAAGCAATCAGCCCCAGCATTTT. The chain couples TRBV19 to TRBJ1-5, with D possibly being TRBD1 (6 bases). Germline loops: CDR1 LNHDA, CDR2 SQIVND (reference sequence). The CDR3 totals 16 residues. Trimming took off 3 bases at V and 1 base at J, with 13 bases between the two ends.

The chain couples TRBV10-1 to TRBJ1-6, with D perhaps TRBD1 (5 bases). The CDR3 covers 16 residues. The V end was cut by 3 bases, the J end by 7 bases, with 16 bases between. The germline V gene encodes CDR1 WNHNN and CDR2 SYGVQD (reference sequence). The CDR3 coding sequence is TGCGCCAGCAGTGAACGGCAGGGAGGATACAATTCACCCCTCCACTTT. Translating it yields CASSERQGGYNSPLHF.

The V and J genes are TRBV19 and TRBJ1-2; 12 positions agree with TRBD1. This CDR3 spans 18 amino acids. Trimming cost V 4 bases and J 4 bases; bases outside gene matches: 13. Germline V gives CDR1 LNHDA, CDR2 SQIVND (reference sequence). CDR3 in amino acids: CASSTLEGQGAVIYGYTF. The CDR3 DNA reads TGTGCCAGTAGTACCCTCGAGGGACAGGGGGCTGTTATCTATGGCTACACCTTC.

The chain couples TRBV10-3 to TRBJ1-2; unclear D gene. Germline CDR1 is ENHRY and CDR2 is SYGVKD. CDR3 length: 15 residues. Trimming cost V 3 bases and J 0 bases, with 11 bases left between them. The CDR3 DNA is TGTGCCATCAGTGATCATGGAGAAGCTAACTATGGCTACACCTTC. Translating gives CAISDHGEANYGYTF.

J is TRBJ2-3 and V is TRBV5-4; D uncertain. Trimming cost V 7 bases and J 5 bases, with 14 bases left between them. The CDR3 totals 13 residues. Germline V gene sequence: CDR1 SGHNT, CDR2 YYREEE (reference sequence). The CDR3 region has the DNA TGTGCCAGCTACCAGAGAGGAGTAGATACGCAGTATTTT. It translates to CASYQRGVDTQYF.

The genes are TRBV6-5 and TRBJ1-3; 8 bases align to TRBD1. This CDR3 spans 15 amino acids. The J segment lost 0 bases and the V segment lost 10 bases, leaving 8 bases of the junction unmatched. Germline CDR1 is MNHEY and CDR2 is SVGAGI. CDR3 residues: CATWGDRSSGNTIYF. The CDR3 region has the DNA TGTGCCACCTGGGGGGACAGGTCCTCTGGAAACACCATATATTTT.

The chain combines TRBV30 with TRBJ1-2; the match to TRBD1 covers 7 bases. V lost 3 bases to trimming and J lost 7 bases; unmatched junction nucleotides: 8. The CDR3 runs 13 residues. Germline V gene sequence: CDR1 GTSNPN, CDR2 SVGIG (reference sequence). The CDR3: CAWSLGDRVGYTF. The DNA for the CDR3 is TGTGCCTGGAGCCTAGGAGACAGGGTTGGCTACACCTTC.

There are a few counts of this clone. In DNA, the CDR3 is TGCGCCAGCAGTGAGACGACAGGGATGAACACTGAAGCTTTCTTT. It codes for CASSETTGMNTEAFF. The V call is TRBV10-1, the J call TRBJ1-1; 7 bases map to TRBD1. V shed 2 bases, J shed 0 bases, and the junction held 3 bases outside the gene matches. The CDR3 has 15 amino acids. Looked up from germline, CDR1 is WNHNN and CDR2 is SYGVQD (reference sequence).

J is TRBJ2-1 and V is TRBV6-1; 7 bases line up with TRBD1. Trimming at V came to 0 bases and at J to 0 bases, leaving 5 bases not matched to a gene. CDR1 MNHNS and CDR2 SASEGT come from the germline V gene. The CDR3 runs to 17 residues. As DNA, the CDR3 is TGTGCCAGCAGTGAAGCCAACAGGGGACCCTCCTACAATGAGCAGTTCTTC. This sequence encodes CASSEANRGPSYNEQFF.

This rearrangement joins TRBV9 to TRBJ2-1, with TRBD2 identical over 7 bases. The CDR3 extends over 14 amino acids. With V trimmed by 0 bases and J by 7 bases, 4 bases remained unmatched. Germline V gives CDR1 SGDLS, CDR2 YYNGEE. The CDR3 sequence is CASSVGVGRNEQFF. The DNA of the CDR3 is TGTGCCAGCAGCGTAGGGGTCGGGAGGAATGAGCAGTTCTTC.

The V call is TRBV5-1, the J call TRBJ1-2, with 7 bases matching TRBD1. The CDR3 is 17 residues long. Germline CDR1 and CDR2: SGHRS and YFSETQ. The V gene end was trimmed by 3 bases and the J gene end by 2 bases; junction bases not matched to a gene: 13. The CDR3 nucleotides are TGCGCCAGCAGCTCCAACCCCGACAGGGCCCGAAACTATGGCTACACCTTC. It is translated as CASSSNPDRARNYGYTF.

The V and J genes are TRBV27 and TRBJ1-1; D uncertain. Per the germline V gene, CDR1 is MNHEY and CDR2 is SMNVEV (reference sequence). This CDR3 is 13 amino acids long. The germline V and J ends were trimmed by 6 bases and 0 bases, with 8 bases remaining between them. CDR3 amino acids: CASSTVVNTEAFF. CDR3 coding DNA: TGTGCCAGCAGCACAGTTGTGAACACTGAAGCTTTCTTT.

This rearrangement joins TRBV6-5 to TRBJ2-3; 8 nucleotides agree with TRBD1. V dropped 8 bases and J dropped 5; count of bases not matched to a gene: 6. The germline V gene encodes CDR1 MNHEY and CDR2 SVGAGI. CDR3 size: 13 residues. CDR3 sequence (DNA): TGTGCCAGCGGCCAGGGGGCGGGAGATACGCAGTATTTT. Protein sequence: CASGQGAGDTQYF.

The chain combines TRBV10-3 with TRBJ2-5, with TRBD1 as a possible D gene (5 bases). Trimming removed 3 bases at V and 8 bases at J, with 7 bases between. Per the germline V gene, CDR1 is ENHRY and CDR2 is SYGVKD. The CDR3 consists of 11 residues. As DNA, the CDR3 is TGTGCCATCAGTGACGACAGAACCCAGTACTTC. It codes for CAISDDRTQYF.